This section outlines one TCR beta chain sequence together with its context. Its specificity is not known. The source of the sample is a study of cytomegalovirus exposure and HLA in healthy donors. Study information: A prior study identified 100 million to 130 million unique TCR beta sequences from 150 million to 200 million T cells. Findings and limits, study-wide: Associated with cytomegalovirus, according to the listing, were 150 to 200 TCR beta chains. Later analysis revealed greater clonal expansion in HLA-associated TCR beta chains than in equally common others. A later analysis found most CMV-associated TCR beta chains apparently HLA-restricted.

The CDR3 contains 15 residues. Germline trimming cut 5 bases from V and 2 bases from J; bases unmatched to any gene: 5. Germline loops: CDR1 LNHDA, CDR2 SQIVND (reference sequence). Amplification used 60 Vbeta primers and 13 Jbeta primers. Libraries were prepared by immunoSEQ multiplex PCR; TCRdb keeps only in-frame clonotypes and omits some of them. The table includes 150,000 or so clones, over 75% detected once. Sequencing used PBMCs. The receptor was derived from a male donor in good health and CMV-seronegative. This sequence joins TRBV19 and TRBJ2-5; 10 bases agree with TRBD1. As DNA, the CDR3 is TGTGCCAGTAGTCTCCGGGACAGGGGACAAGAGACCCAGTACTTC. Protein: CASSLRDRGQETQYF.